These T cell receptor beta chains were read from a single sample in a study of blood T cells in healthy people across ages. TCRdb called the 5' RACE reads again in MiXCR, with one record for every CDR3 protein. The sample yields roughly 2 million distinct CDR3 sequences, around half seen once. The sequenced sample was blood. These receptors all stem from a woman between 40 and 55 years old in good health. Each CDR3 is given with its conserved first and last residue. D genes are given only for firm matches. Some rows mark clone size as missing; the rest say once, few, many or name a class of expanded clone.

D gene,clone size,V gene,J gene,CDR3 protein,CDR3 DNA
-,-,TRBV3-1,TRBJ2-1,CASSHTLGYEQFF,TGTGCCAGCAGCCACACCCTAGGTTATGAGCAGTTCTTC
-,-,TRBV29-1,TRBJ2-6,CSVLPGANVLTF,TGCAGCGTTCTCCCTGGGGCCAACGTCCTGACTTTC
-,-,TRBV20-1,TRBJ1-4,CSARDYRALSGKLFF,TGCAGTGCCAGAGATTACAGGGCCCTGAGCGGAAAACTGTTTTTT
-,-,TRBV12-3/TRBV12-4,TRBJ2-3,CASSSRNAHSRGGTDTQYF,TGTGCCAGCAGTTCCCGGAACGCCCACAGCAGAGGCGGCACAGATACGCAGTATTTT
-,-,TRBV27,TRBJ1-5,CASSVRGNQPQHF,TGTGCCAGCAGTGTGAGGGGGAATCAGCCCCAGCATTTT
-,-,TRBV20-1,TRBJ2-1,CMPVGEQFF,TGCATGCCCGTGGGTGAGCAGTTCTTC
-,-,TRBV21-1,TRBJ2-5,CASSKIERWRQGNPETVETQYF,TGTGCCAGCAGCAAGATTGAAAGGTGGAGGCAGGGGAACCCTGAGACTGTCGAGACCCAGTACTTC
TRBD2,few,TRBV29-1,TRBJ2-1,CSVVGGSSYNEQFF,TGCAGCGTTGTGGGGGGGTCTTCCTACAATGAGCAGTTCTTC
TRBD1,-,TRBV9,TRBJ2-5,CASSVEDRDWKTQYF,TGTGCCAGCAGCGTAGAGGACAGGGATTGGAAGACCCAGTACTTC
TRBD1,few,TRBV6-5,TRBJ2-3,CASSRLGTGDTDTQYF,TGTGCCAGCAGTCGCCTCGGGACAGGCGACACAGATACGCAGTATTTT
-,-,TRBV5-1,TRBJ2-7,CASKVNQGTYEQYF,TGCGCCAGCAAAGTGAACCAGGGGACCTACGAGCAGTACTTC